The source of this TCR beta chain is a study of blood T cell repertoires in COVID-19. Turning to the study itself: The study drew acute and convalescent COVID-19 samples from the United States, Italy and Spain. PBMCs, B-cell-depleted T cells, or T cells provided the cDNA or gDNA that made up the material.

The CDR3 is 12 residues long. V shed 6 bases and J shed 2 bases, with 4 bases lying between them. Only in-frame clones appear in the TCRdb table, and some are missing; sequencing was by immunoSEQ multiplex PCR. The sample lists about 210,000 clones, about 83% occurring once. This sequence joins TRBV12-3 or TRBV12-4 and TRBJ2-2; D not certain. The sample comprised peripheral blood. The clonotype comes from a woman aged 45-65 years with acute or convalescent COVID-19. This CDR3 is CASSPNTGELFF. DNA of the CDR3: TGTGCCAGCAGCCCTAACACCGGGGAGCTGTTTTTT.